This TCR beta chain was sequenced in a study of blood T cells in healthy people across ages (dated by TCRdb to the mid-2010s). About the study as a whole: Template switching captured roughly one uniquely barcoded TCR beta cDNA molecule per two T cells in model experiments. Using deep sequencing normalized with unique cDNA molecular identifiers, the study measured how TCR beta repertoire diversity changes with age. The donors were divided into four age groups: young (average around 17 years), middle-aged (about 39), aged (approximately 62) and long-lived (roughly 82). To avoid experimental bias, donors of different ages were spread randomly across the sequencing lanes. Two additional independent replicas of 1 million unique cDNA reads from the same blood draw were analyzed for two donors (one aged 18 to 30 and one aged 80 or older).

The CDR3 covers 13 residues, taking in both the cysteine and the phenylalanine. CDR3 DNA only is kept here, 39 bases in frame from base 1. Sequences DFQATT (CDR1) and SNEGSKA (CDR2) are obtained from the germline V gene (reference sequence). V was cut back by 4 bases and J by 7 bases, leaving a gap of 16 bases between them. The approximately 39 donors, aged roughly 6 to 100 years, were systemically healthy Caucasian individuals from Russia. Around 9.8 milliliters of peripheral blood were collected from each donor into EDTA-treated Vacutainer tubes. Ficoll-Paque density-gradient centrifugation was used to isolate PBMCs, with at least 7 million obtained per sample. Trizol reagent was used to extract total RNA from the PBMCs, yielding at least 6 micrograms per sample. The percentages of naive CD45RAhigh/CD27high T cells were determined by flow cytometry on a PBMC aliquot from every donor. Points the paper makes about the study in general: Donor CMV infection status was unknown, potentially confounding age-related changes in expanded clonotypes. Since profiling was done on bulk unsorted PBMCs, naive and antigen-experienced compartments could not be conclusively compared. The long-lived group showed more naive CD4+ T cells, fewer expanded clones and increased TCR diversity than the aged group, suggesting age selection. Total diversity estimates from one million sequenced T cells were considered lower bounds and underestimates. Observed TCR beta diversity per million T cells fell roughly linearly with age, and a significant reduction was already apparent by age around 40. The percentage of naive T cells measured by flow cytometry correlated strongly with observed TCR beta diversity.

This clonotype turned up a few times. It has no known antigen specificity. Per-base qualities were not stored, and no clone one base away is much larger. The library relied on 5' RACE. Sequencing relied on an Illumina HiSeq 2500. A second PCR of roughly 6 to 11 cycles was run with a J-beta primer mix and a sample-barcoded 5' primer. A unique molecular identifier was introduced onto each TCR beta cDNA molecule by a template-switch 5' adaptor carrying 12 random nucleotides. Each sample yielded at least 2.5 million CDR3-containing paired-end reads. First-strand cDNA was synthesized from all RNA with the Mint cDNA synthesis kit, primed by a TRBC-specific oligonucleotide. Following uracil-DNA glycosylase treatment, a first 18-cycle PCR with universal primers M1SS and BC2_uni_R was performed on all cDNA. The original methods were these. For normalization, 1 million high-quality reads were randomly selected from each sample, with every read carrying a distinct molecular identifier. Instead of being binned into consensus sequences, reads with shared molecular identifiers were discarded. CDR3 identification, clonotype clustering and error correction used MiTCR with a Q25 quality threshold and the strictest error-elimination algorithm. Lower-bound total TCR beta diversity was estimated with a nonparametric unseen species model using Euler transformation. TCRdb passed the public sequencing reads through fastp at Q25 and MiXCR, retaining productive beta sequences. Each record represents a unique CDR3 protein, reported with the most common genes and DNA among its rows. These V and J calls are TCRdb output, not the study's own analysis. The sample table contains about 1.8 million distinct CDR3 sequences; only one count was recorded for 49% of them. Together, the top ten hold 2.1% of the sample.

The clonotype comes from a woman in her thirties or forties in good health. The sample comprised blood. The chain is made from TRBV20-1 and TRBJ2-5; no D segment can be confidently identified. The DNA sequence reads TGCAGTGCTACCGATAGACTCGACTCGACCCAGTACTTC. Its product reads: CSATDRLDSTQYF.